The 27 T cell receptor beta chains in this list originate from one sample, sequenced in a study of cytotoxic CD8 clonotypes in ibrutinib-treated CLL. Profiling relied on immunoSEQ multiplex PCR, and the TCRdb table lists in-frame clones only, not all of them. Of around 250,000 clones in the sample, under 80% were seen once. The source was PBMCs, collected after 24 months of ibrutinib treatment. The receptors stem from a human donor with chronic lymphocytic leukemia.

The rearrangement uses TRBV6-5 and TRBJ2-5; TRBD1 might be the D (6 bases). Germline assignment: CDR1 MNHEY and CDR2 SVGAGI. V dropped 0 bases and J dropped 3 bases, with 11 bases sitting between them. This CDR3 has 15 residues. CDR3 loop: CASSYSRQVEETQYF. CDR3 nucleotides: TGTGCCAGCAGTTACTCGAGACAGGTCGAAGAGACCCAGTACTTC.

The chain employs TRBV29-1 and TRBJ1-2, with unresolved D. The germline V gene encodes CDR1 SQVTM and CDR2 ANQGSEA. V lost 3 bases and J lost 2, with 10 bases in between. The CDR3 covers 13 residues. CDR3 DNA sequence: TGCAGCGTTGAGAGGAAACTAAACTATGGCTACACCTTC. Translating gives CSVERKLNYGYTF.

The J gene is TRBJ2-3, the V gene TRBV7-2; D may match TRBD1 or TRBD2 (5 bases each). CDR1 is SGHTA and CDR2 is FQGNSA in the germline V gene. V dropped 5 bases and J dropped 2 bases, with 14 bases sitting between them. The CDR3 spans 15 residues. As DNA, the CDR3 is TGTGCCAGCAGCCCGTCGGGACGGTACACAGATACGCAGTATTTT. Protein: CASSPSGRYTDTQYF. Based on the CDR3 plus reference TRBV7-2 and TRBJ2-3, the full variable domain is GAGVSQSPSNKVTEKGKDVELRCDPISGHTALYWYRQSLGQGLEFLIYFQGNSAPDKSGLPSDRFSAERTGGSVSTLTIQRTQQEDSAVYLCASSPSGRYTDTQYFGPGTRLTVL.

The chain has TRBV25-1 and TRBJ2-1; D may match TRBD1 or TRBD2 (5 bases each). From germline, CDR1 is MGHDK and CDR2 SYGVNS. This CDR3 comprises 16 residues. V shed 1 base and J shed 3 bases, with 13 bases lying between them. CDR3 in DNA: TGTGCCAGCAGTGAATTGGGTCGGGGCTTCTACAATGAGCAGTTCTTC. Its protein is CASSELGRGFYNEQFF.

The rearrangement links TRBV10-3 to TRBJ2-7; 8 bases map to TRBD2. The germline CDR1 and CDR2 sequences are ENHRY and SYGVKD. There are 15 residues in the CDR3. V lost 6 bases and J lost 3; bases outside the gene matches: 10. This chain's CDR3 is CAISSTSGTLYEQYF. Here the CDR3 DNA reads TGTGCCATCAGCTCAACTAGCGGAACTCTCTACGAGCAGTACTTC.

The J gene is TRBJ2-7, the V gene TRBV2; D is unresolved. V was trimmed by 0 bases and J by 3 bases, leaving 15 bases between them. This CDR3 is built from 16 residues. CDR1 SNHLY and CDR2 FYNNEI come from the germline V gene. Here the CDR3 DNA reads TGTGCCAGCAGTGAAGCCGAACATGGTGGCAGCTACGAGCAGTACTTC. This sequence encodes CASSEAEHGGSYEQYF.

The chain links TRBV11-2 to TRBJ2-7; the D gene is possibly TRBD2 (6 bases). The germline V gene encodes CDR1 SGHAT and CDR2 FQNNGV. This CDR3 has 15 residues. Trimming left V 1 base short and J 0 bases short, with 10 bases between. The CDR3 region is CASSLGSGGSYEQYF. As DNA, the CDR3 is TGTGCCAGCAGCTTAGGTTCCGGGGGCTCCTACGAGCAGTACTTC.

The chain recombines TRBV7-3 with TRBJ1-1; D gene unclear. The CDR3 is made up of 13 amino acids. V shed 4 bases and J shed 0 bases, with 6 bases lying between them. The germline gives CDR1 SGHTA, CDR2 FQGTGA. CDR3 amino acids: CASSSQLNTEAFF. The CDR3 DNA follows: TGTGCCAGCAGCTCCCAATTGAACACTGAAGCTTTCTTT.

This clone was picked up one time. The rearrangement joins TRBV15 to TRBJ1-5; D call uncertain. The CDR3 length is 15 residues. Germline V gene lookup returns CDR1 LNHNV and CDR2 YYDKDF (reference sequence). V gave up 0 bases and J gave up 1 base, with 7 bases separating them. CDR3 protein: CATSRDRNSNQPQHF. CDR3 coding DNA: TGTGCCACCAGCAGAGATAGGAACAGCAATCAGCCCCAGCATTTT.

The genes are TRBV18 and TRBJ1-1; tentative D call: TRBD1 (6 bases). Trimming pared 5 bases from V and 1 base from J, leaving 17 bases between. This CDR3 spans 16 amino acids. From germline, CDR1 is KGHSH and CDR2 LQKENI. The DNA of the CDR3 is TGTGCCAGCTCAAAGACAGGCCTTATGTGGAACACTGAAGCTTTCTTT. This gives the protein CASSKTGLMWNTEAFF.

The chain carries TRBV28 and TRBJ1-3; no clear D. Trimming shortened V by 5 bases and J by 2 bases, and 10 bases separated the two germline ends. Per the germline V gene, CDR1 is MDHEN and CDR2 is SYDVKM. The CDR3 is 14 amino acids. CDR3 DNA sequence: TGTGCCAGCAGTCGGGATATCGCTGGAAACACCATATATTTT. Translating it yields CASSRDIAGNTIYF.

This chain connects TRBV11-3 to TRBJ1-1, with 7 bases aligning to TRBD1. The trim removed 5 bases at V and 2 bases at J, leaving 5 bases unmatched. The CDR3 has 14 amino acids. CDR1 and CDR2 (germline): SGHNT, YENEEA. The CDR3 spells CASSAGQRNTEAFF. The CDR3 DNA follows: TGTGCCAGCAGCGCGGGACAGCGCAACACTGAAGCTTTCTTT.

The J gene is TRBJ2-7, the V gene TRBV7-2, with D possibly TRBD2 on 5 matching bases. This CDR3 has 14 residues. The germline V and J ends were trimmed by 0 bases and 5 bases, with 11 bases remaining between them. The germline CDR1 and CDR2 sequences are SGHTA and FQGNSA. As DNA, the CDR3 is TGTGCCAGCAGCTTAGCAGTCGGGAAACACGAGCAGTACTTC. Encoded protein: CASSLAVGKHEQYF.

This chain uses TRBV7-6 with TRBJ2-1; D possibly corresponds to TRBD2 (5 bases). Between the trimmed V and J ends, which lost 3 bases and 8 bases, there was a span of 14 bases. The CDR3 has 14 residues. The germline CDR1 and CDR2 sequences are SGHVS and FNYEAQ. The CDR3 nucleotides read TGTGCCAGCAGCTTGACCTGGGCGGGCGATGAGCAGTTCTTC. This translates into CASSLTWAGDEQFF.

This clone has only a few counts. V is TRBV5-1 and J is TRBJ1-4, with no clear D. Per the germline V gene, CDR1 is SGHRS and CDR2 is YFSETQ. The CDR3 consists of 15 residues. V was pared by 4 bases and J by 0 bases, with 10 bases between. In DNA form, the CDR3 reads TGCGCCAGCAGCAGAAATTCTGCAACTAATGAAAAACTGTTTTTT. Amino acids: CASSRNSATNEKLFF.

The CDR3 bases are TGTGCCAGCAGCAGTAGCGGGAGGGAGGTCACAGATACGCAGTATTTT. This translates into CASSSSGREVTDTQYF. The chain uses TRBV11-2 and TRBJ2-3, with 11 bases identical to TRBD2. This CDR3 region has 16 residues. Germline assignment: CDR1 SGHAT and CDR2 FQNNGV. With 5 bases clipped from V and 2 bases from J, the junction kept 6 bases outside the gene matches.

V usage is TRBV6-5 and J usage is TRBJ2-7; D is unresolved. Trimming took 4 bases from V and 3 from J, leaving 16 bases between them. This CDR3 spans 15 amino acids. Germline assignment: CDR1 MNHEY and CDR2 SVGAGI. The CDR3 DNA sequence: TGTGCCAGCAGTTCCCCGGCCGGCAAGTACTACGAGCAGTACTTC. Protein product: CASSSPAGKYYEQYF.

The chain is built from TRBV10-3 and TRBJ2-5; 9 nucleotides align to TRBD2. CDR3 length: 15 residues. The V and J ends lost 3 bases and 4 bases, in that order; junction bases with no gene match: 6. The germline V gene encodes CDR1 ENHRY and CDR2 SYGVKD. The CDR3 region is CAISDQRGAGETQYF. The CDR3 nucleotides read TGTGCCATCAGTGATCAGCGGGGGGCGGGAGAGACCCAGTACTTC.

This rearrangement joins TRBV5-1 to TRBJ2-3; D may be TRBD2 (5 bases). Trimming took off 0 bases at V and 6 bases at J, with 11 bases between the two ends. The CDR3 consists of 14 residues. Germline CDR1 and CDR2: SGHRS and YFSETQ. This CDR3 is CASSLDSTRDTQYF. CDR3 sequence (DNA): TGCGCCAGCAGCTTGGATAGCACTAGGGATACGCAGTATTTT. The complete variable domain, with remaining parts taken from reference TRBV5-1 and TRBJ2-3, reads KAGVTQTPRYLIKTRGQQVTLSCSPISGHRSVSWYQQTPGQGLQFLFEYFSETQRNKGNFPGRFSGRQFSNSRSEMNVSTLELGDSALYLCASSLDSTRDTQYFGPGTRLTVL.

The chain joins TRBV27 to TRBJ2-7; 8 bases align to TRBD1. Germline V gene sequence: CDR1 MNHEY, CDR2 SMNVEV (reference sequence). The CDR3 covers 15 residues. Unmatched junction bases numbered 12, after V lost 8 bases and J lost 3 bases. The CDR3 here is CASLSWGTGNYEQYF. The CDR3, as DNA: TGTGCCAGCCTCTCCTGGGGGACAGGCAACTACGAGCAGTACTTC.

This chain uses TRBV4-2 with TRBJ2-7; TRBD1 aligns across 12 bases. Germline assignment: CDR1 LGHNA and CDR2 YNFKEQ. After removal of 3 bases from V and 0 bases from J, the junction contained 15 bases not matched to a gene. The CDR3 totals 20 residues. CDR3 protein: CASSHPQRGTGGPYSYEQYF. In DNA form, the CDR3 reads TGTGCCAGCAGCCACCCCCAACGTGGGACAGGGGGCCCCTACTCCTACGAGCAGTACTTC.

The chain is built from TRBV28 and TRBJ2-4; 7 bases are shared with TRBD2. This CDR3 has 15 residues. Trimming took 3 bases from V and 1 from J; bases not matched to a gene: 3. Per germline, CDR1 MDHEN and CDR2 SYDVKM. The CDR3 here is CASSLRGSAKNIQYF. The CDR3 bases are TGTGCCAGCAGTTTGCGGGGGTCGGCCAAAAACATTCAGTACTTC.

This clone showed up just once. The J gene is TRBJ1-3, the V gene TRBV19; D gene uncertain. The CDR3 has 15 residues. The germline CDR1 and CDR2 sequences are LNHDA and SQIVND (reference sequence). Between the trimmed V and J ends, which lost 5 bases and 4 bases, there was a span of 15 bases. CDR3 protein: CASSGSILGGNTIYF. As DNA, the CDR3 is TGTGCCAGTAGTGGGTCAATTCTTGGCGGAAACACCATATATTTT.

Points on this clone: A far larger clone is just one base off, so this is likely a read error. Other DNA sequences in the same sample also yield this CDR3. The gene calls are TRBV27 and TRBJ2-7; D possibly corresponds to TRBD1 (6 bases). CDR1 and CDR2 from the germline V gene are MNHEY and SMNVEV (reference sequence). Deletions cut 5 bases from V and 6 bases from J, with 8 bases between. This CDR3 spans 11 amino acids. The CDR3 here is CASSQGLEQYF. DNA for the CDR3: TGTGCCAGCAGTCAGGGGCTCGAGCAGTACTTC.

The genes are TRBV14 and TRBJ2-1; tentatively, D is TRBD2 (6 bases). V was pared by 7 bases and J by 9 bases, with 10 bases between. The germline V gene encodes CDR1 SGHDN and CDR2 FVKESK. CDR3 size: 11 residues. The DNA for the CDR3 is TGTGCCAGCACGGGGGTCGGTGAGCAGTTCTTC. It encodes CASTGVGEQFF.

This clone appeared a few times. This chain joins TRBV28 and TRBJ2-7; 8 nucleotides match TRBD1. The germline gives CDR1 MDHEN, CDR2 SYDVKM. V was clipped by 4 bases and J by 7 bases; unmatched bases: 9. This CDR3 is 14 amino acids long. The CDR3, as DNA: TGTGCCAGCAGTTCGGGACAGGCCACAGTGGAGCAGTACTTC. The encoded protein is CASSSGQATVEQYF. The full variable domain, completed using reference TRBV28 and TRBJ2-7, is DVKVTQSSRYLVKRTGEKVFLECVQDMDHENMFWYRQDPGLGLRLIYFSYDVKMKEKGDIPEGYSVSREKKERFSLILESASTNQTSMYLCASSSGQATVEQYFGPGTRLTVT.

The V call is TRBV7-3, the J call TRBJ2-3; D is perhaps TRBD1 (6 bases). With 4 bases removed from V and 1 base from J, the gap between germline ends came to 18 bases. Germline V gene sequence: CDR1 SGHTA, CDR2 FQGTGA. The CDR3 is made up of 17 amino acids. CDR3 loop: CASSSNTGIRGTDTQYF. The CDR3 DNA reads as TGTGCCAGCAGCTCGAATACAGGGATTCGGGGCACAGATACGCAGTATTTT.